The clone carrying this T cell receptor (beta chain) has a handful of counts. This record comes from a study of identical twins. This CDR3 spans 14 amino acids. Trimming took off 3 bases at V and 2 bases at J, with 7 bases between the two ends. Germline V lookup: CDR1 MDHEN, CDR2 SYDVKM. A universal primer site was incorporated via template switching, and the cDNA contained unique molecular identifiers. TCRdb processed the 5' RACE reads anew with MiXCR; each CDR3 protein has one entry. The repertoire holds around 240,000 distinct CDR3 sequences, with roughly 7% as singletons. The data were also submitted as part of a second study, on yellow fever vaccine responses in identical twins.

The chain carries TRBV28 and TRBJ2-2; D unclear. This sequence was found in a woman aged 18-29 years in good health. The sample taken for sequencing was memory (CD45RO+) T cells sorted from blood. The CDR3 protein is CASSLDVNTGELFF. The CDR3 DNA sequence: TGTGCCAGCAGTTTGGACGTCAACACCGGGGAGCTGTTTTTT. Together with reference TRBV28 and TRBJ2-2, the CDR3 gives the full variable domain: DVKVTQSSRYLVKRTGEKVFLECVQDMDHENMFWYRQDPGLGLRLIYFSYDVKMKEKGDIPEGYSVSREKKERFSLILESASTNQTSMYLCASSLDVNTGELFFGEGSRLTVL.